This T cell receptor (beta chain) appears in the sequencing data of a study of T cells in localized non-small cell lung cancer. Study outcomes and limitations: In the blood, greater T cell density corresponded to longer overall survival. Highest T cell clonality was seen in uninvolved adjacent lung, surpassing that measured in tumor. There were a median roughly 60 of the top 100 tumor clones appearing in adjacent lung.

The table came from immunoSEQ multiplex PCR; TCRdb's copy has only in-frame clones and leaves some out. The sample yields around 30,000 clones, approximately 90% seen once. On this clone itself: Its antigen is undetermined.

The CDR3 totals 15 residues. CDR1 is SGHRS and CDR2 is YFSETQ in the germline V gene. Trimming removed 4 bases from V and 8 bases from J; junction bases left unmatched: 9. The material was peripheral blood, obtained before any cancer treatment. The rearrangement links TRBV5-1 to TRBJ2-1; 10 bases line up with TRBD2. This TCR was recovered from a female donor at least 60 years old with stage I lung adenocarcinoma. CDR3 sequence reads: CASSLRAGGPDEQFF. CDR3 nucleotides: TGCGCCAGCAGCCTCCGAGCGGGAGGGCCAGATGAGCAGTTCTTC.